These T cell receptor beta chains were read from a single sample in a study of T cells in Graves' hyperthyroidism and ophthalmopathy. TCRdb reprocessed the multiplex PCR reads with MiXCR, giving one entry per CDR3 protein. The sample yields roughly 500,000 distinct CDR3 sequences, approximately 15% seen once. The sample comprised blood. The receptors were sampled from a woman aged 25-40 years with Graves' hyperthyroidism that later progressed to Graves' ophthalmopathy. CDR3s include the opening cysteine and the closing phenylalanine or tryptophan. Fields, in order: V gene, J gene, CDR3 protein.

v_gene: TRBV6-5; j_gene: TRBJ2-7; CDR3aa: CASSYGRIREQYF
v_gene: TRBV11-2; j_gene: TRBJ2-7; CDR3aa: CASSSPENRVVHEQYF
v_gene: TRBV19; j_gene: TRBJ2-1; CDR3aa: CASSIGGSYNEQFF
v_gene: TRBV6-4; j_gene: TRBJ2-2; CDR3aa: CASSYWGPAARTGELFF
v_gene: TRBV7-3; j_gene: TRBJ2-1; CDR3aa: CASSFSGDEQFF
v_gene: TRBV20-1; j_gene: TRBJ2-1; CDR3aa: CSAKQGRYNEQFF
v_gene: TRBV5-1; j_gene: TRBJ2-1; CDR3aa: CASSESYGASSYNEQFF
v_gene: TRBV27; j_gene: TRBJ1-1; CDR3aa: CASSLLGVTEAFF
v_gene: TRBV6-2/TRBV6-3; j_gene: TRBJ2-7; CDR3aa: CASSYFRQDSYEQYF
v_gene: TRBV20-1; j_gene: TRBJ1-2; CDR3aa: CSARSPDRVNYGYTF
v_gene: TRBV6-1; j_gene: TRBJ1-4; CDR3aa: CASSIRLEGLATNEKLFF